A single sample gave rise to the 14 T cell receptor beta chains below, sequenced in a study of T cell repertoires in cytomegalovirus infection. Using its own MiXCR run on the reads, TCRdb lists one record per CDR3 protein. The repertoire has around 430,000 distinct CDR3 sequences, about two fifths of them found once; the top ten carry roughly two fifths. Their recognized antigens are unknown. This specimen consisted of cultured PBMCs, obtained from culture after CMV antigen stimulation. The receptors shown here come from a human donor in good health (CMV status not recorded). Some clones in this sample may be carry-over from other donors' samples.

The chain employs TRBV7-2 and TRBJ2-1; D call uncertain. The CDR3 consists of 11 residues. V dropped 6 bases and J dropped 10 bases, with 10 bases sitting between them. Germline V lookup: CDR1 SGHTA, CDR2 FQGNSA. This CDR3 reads CASSLTEEQFF. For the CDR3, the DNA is TGTGCCAGCAGTTTGACGGAGGAGCAGTTCTTC.

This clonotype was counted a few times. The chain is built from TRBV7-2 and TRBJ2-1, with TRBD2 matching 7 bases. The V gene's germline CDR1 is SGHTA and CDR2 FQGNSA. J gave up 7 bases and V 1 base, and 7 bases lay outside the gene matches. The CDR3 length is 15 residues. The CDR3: CASSLGGAGVNEQFF. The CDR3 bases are TGTGCCAGCAGCTTAGGAGGGGCGGGAGTAAATGAGCAGTTCTTC. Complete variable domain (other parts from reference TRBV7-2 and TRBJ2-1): GAGVSQSPSNKVTEKGKDVELRCDPISGHTALYWYRQSLGQGLEFLIYFQGNSAPDKSGLPSDRFSAERTGGSVSTLTIQRTQQEDSAVYLCASSLGGAGVNEQFFGPGTRLTVL.

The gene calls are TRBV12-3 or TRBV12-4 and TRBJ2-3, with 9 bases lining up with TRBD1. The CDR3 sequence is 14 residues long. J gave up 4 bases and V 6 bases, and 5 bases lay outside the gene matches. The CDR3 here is CASRRDRVPDTQYF. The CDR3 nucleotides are TGTGCCAGCAGAAGGGACAGGGTCCCAGATACGCAGTATTTT.

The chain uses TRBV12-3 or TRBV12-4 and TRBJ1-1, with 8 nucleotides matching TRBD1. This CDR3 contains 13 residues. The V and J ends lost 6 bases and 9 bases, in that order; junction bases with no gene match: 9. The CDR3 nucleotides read TGTGCCAGCAGGGGAGATGGACAGGGACAAGCTTTCTTT. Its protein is CASRGDGQGQAFF.

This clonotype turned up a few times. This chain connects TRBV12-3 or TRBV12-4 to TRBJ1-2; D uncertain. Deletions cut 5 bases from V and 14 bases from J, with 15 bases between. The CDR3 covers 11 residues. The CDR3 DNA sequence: TGTGCCAGCAGTGGGGAACTAAATCTTACCTTC. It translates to CASSGELNLTF.

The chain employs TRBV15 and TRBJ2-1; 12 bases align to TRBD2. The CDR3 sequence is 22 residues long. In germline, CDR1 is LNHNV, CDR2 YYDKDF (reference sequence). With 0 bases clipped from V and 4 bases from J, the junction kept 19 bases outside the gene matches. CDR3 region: CATSRDWWTSGEVGYFYNEQFF. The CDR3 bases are TGTGCCACCAGCAGAGATTGGTGGACTAGCGGGGAGGTCGGGTATTTTTACAATGAGCAGTTCTTC.

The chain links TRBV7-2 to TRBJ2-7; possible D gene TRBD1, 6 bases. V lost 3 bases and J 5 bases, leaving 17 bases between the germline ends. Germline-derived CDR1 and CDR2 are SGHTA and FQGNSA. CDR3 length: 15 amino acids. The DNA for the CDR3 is TGTGCCAGCAGCTTCAGAACAGGGTTTGGCAACGAGCAGTACTTC. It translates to CASSFRTGFGNEQYF.

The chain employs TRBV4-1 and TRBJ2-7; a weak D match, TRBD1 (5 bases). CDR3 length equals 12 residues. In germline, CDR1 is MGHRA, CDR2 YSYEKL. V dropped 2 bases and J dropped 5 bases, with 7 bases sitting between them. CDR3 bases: TGCGCCAGCAGCCAACAGGGCAACGAGCAGTACTTC. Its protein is CASSQQGNEQYF.

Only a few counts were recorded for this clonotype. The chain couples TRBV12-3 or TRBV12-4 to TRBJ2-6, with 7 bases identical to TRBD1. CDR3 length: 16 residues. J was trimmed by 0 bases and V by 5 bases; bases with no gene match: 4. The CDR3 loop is CASSDYRGSGANVLTF. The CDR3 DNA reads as TGTGCCAGCAGTGACTACAGGGGCTCTGGGGCCAACGTCCTGACTTTC.

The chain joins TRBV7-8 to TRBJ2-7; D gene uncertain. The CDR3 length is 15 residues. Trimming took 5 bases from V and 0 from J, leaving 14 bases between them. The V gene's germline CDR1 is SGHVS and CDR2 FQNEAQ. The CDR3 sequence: CASSRTRPGSYEQYF. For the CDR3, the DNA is TGTGCCAGCAGCAGGACGCGACCCGGCTCCTACGAGCAGTACTTC.

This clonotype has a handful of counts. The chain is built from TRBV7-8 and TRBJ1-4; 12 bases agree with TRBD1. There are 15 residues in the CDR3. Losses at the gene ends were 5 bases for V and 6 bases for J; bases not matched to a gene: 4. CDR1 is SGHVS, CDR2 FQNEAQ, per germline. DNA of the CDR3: TGTGCCAGCAGCCACGGGACAGGGGGCGATGAAAAACTGTTTTTT. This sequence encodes CASSHGTGGDEKLFF. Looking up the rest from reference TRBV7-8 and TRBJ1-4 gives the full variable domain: GAGVSQSPRYKVAKRGQDVALRCDPISGHVSLFWYQQALGQGPEFLTYFQNEAQLDKSGLPSDRFFAERPEGSVSTLKIQRTQQEDSAVYLCASSHGTGGDEKLFFGSGTQLSVL.

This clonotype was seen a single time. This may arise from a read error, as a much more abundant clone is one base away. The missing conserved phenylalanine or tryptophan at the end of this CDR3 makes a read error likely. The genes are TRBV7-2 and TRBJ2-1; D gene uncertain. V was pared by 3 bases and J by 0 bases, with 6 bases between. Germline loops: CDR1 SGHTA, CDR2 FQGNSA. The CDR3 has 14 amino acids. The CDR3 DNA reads TGTGCCAGCAGCTTCGGCCTCTCCTACAATGAGCAGTTCGTC. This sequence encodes CASSFGLSYNEQFV.

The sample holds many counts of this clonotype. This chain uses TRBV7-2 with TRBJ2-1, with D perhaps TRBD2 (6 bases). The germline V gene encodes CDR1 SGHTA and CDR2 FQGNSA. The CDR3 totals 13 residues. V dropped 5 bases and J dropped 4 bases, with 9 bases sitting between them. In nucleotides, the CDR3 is TGTGCCAGCAGCCGGGCGGGATACAATGAGCAGTTCTTC. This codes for CASSRAGYNEQFF.

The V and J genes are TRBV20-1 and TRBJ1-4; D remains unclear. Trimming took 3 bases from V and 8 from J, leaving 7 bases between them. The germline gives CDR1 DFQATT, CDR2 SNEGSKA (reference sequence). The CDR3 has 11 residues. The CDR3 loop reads CSASKGEKLFF. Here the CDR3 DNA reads TGCAGTGCTAGTAAGGGCGAAAAACTGTTTTTT.